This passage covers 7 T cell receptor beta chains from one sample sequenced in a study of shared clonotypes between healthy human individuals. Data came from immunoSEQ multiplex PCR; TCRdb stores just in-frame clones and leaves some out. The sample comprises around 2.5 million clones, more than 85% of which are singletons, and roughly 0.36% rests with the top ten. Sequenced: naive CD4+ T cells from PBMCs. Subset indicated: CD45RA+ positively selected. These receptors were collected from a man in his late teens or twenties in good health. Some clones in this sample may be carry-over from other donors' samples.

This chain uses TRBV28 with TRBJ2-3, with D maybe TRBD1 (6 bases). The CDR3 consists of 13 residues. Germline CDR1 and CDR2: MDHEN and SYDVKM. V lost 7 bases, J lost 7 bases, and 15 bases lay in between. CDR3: CASTSQGSYTQYF. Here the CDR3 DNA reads TGTGCCAGCACCTCCCAGGGGTCCTATACGCAGTATTTT.

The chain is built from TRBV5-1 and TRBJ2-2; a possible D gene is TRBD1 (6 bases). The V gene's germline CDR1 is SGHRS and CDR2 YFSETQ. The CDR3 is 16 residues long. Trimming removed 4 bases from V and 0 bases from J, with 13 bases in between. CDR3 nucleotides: TGCGCCAGCAGCCCCGGACAGAGCGCGAACACCGGGGAGCTGTTTTTT. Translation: CASSPGQSANTGELFF.

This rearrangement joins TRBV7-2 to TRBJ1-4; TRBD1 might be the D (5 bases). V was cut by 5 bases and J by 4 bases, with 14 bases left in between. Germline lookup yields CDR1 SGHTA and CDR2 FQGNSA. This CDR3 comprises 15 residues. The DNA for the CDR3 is TGTGCCAGCAGCCAGGTCCGACAGTTTAATGAAAAACTGTTTTTT. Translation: CASSQVRQFNEKLFF.

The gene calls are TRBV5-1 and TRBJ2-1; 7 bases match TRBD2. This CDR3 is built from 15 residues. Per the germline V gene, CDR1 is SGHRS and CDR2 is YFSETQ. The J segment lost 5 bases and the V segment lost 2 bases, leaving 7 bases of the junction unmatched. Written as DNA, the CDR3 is TGCGCCAGCAGCTTCGACGGGAGGACTAACAATGAGCAGTTCTTC. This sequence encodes CASSFDGRTNNEQFF.

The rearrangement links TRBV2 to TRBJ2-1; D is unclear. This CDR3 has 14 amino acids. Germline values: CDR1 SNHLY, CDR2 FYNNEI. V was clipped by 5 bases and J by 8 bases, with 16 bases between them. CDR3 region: CASSQENGSYEQFF. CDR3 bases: TGTGCCAGCAGTCAAGAGAATGGGTCTTATGAGCAGTTCTTC.

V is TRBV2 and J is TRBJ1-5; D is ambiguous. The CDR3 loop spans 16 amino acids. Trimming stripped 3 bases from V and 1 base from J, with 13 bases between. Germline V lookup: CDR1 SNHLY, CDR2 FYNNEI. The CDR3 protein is CASSEIGFFSNQPQHF. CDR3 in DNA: TGTGCCAGCAGTGAGATTGGTTTTTTCAGCAATCAGCCCCAGCATTTT.

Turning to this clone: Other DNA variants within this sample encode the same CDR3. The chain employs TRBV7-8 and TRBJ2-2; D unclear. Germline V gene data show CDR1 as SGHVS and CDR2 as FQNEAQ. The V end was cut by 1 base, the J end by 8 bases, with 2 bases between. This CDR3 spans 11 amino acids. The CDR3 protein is CASSLVGELFF. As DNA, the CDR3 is TGTGCCAGCAGCTTAGTAGGGGAGCTGTTTTTT.